This T cell receptor (beta chain) was sequenced in a study of blood T cell repertoires in COVID-19. As for the study in general: Both acute and convalescent COVID-19 samples were obtained from the United States, Italy and Spain. T cells, B-cell-depleted T cells, or PBMCs supplied cDNA or gDNA.

Per the study methods: Estimation of nucleated cell counts relied on the amplification of reference gene primers. Measured with immunoSEQ multiplex PCR; TCRdb has only the in-frame clones, and not every one. That table furnishes V, J and clone size, whereas the DNA furnished D and trimming. The data contain about 120,000 clones, about 85% of them singletons. From germline, CDR1 is SNHLY and CDR2 FYNNEI. The CDR3 is 14 amino acids. V was cut by 0 bases and J by 4 bases, with 4 bases left in between. The sequenced material came from peripheral blood. The receptor was isolated from an elderly man with active or convalescent COVID-19. V is TRBV2 and J is TRBJ1-6; D gene uncertain. The CDR3: CASSEAGYNSPLHF. In DNA form, the CDR3 reads TGTGCCAGCAGTGAAGCCGGTTATAATTCACCCCTCCACTTT.